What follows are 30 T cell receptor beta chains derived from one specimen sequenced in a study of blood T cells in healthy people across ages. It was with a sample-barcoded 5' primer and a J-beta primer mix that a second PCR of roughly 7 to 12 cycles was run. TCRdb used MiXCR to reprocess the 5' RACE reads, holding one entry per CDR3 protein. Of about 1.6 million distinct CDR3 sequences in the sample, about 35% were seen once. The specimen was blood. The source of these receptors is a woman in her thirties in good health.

The CDR3 is CASSLTFGGLNEQFF. CDR3 sequence (DNA): TGTGCCAGCAGCTTAACTTTCGGGGGGCTGAATGAGCAGTTCTTC. The chain has TRBV7-3 and TRBJ2-1; D might be TRBD2 (7 bases). Trimming cost V 0 bases and J 7 bases, with 13 bases left between them. Looked up from germline, CDR1 is SGHTA and CDR2 is FQGTGA. This CDR3 comprises 15 residues.

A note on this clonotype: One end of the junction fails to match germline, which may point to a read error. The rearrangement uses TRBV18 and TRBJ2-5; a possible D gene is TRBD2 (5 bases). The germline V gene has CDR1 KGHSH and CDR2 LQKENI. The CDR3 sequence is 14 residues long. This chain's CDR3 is CASSPTAVEEAQYF. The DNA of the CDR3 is TGTGCCAGCTCACCAACAGCGGTAGAAGAGGCCCAGTACTTC.

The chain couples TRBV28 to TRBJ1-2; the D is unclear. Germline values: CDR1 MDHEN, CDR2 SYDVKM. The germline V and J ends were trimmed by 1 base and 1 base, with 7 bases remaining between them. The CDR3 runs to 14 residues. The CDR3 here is CASSLLGNNYGYTF. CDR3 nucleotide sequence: TGTGCCAGCAGTTTATTAGGGAATAACTATGGCTACACCTTC.

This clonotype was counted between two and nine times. The CDR3 protein is CASSYTGQGANEQYF. DNA of the CDR3: TGCGCCAGCAGCTATACGGGACAGGGGGCTAACGAGCAGTACTTC. The chain carries TRBV5-1 and TRBJ2-7, with TRBD1 matching 12 bases. The V segment lost 3 bases and the J segment 5 bases; nucleotides outside the gene matches: 6. CDR1 and CDR2 (germline): SGHRS, YFSETQ. This CDR3 comprises 15 residues.

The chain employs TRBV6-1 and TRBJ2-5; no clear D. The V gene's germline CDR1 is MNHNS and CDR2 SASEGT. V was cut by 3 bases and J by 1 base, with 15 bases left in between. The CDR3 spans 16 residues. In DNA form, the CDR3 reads TGTGCCAGCAGTGAGGGAATGGTGCTGGGCCAAGAGACCCAGTACTTC. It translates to CASSEGMVLGQETQYF.

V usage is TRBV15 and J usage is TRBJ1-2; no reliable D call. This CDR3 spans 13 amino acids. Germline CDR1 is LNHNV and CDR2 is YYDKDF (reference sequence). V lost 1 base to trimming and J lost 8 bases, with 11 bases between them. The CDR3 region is CATSRGVGGGYTF. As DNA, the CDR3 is TGTGCCACCAGCAGAGGGGTCGGAGGAGGCTACACCTTC.

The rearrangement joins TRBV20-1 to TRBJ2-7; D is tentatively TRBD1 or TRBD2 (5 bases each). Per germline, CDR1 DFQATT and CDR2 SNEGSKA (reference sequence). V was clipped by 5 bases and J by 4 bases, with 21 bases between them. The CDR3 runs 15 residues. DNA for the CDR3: TGCAGTGCTTTTGGGGGTAGCGTCTCGACTTACGAGCAGTACTTC. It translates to CSAFGGSVSTYEQYF.

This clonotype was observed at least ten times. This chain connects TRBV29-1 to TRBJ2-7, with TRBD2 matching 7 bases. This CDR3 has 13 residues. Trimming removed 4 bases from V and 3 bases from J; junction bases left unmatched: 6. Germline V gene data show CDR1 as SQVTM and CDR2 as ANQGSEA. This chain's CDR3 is CSVGEAGSYEQYF. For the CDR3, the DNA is TGCAGCGTTGGGGAAGCGGGGAGCTACGAGCAGTACTTC.

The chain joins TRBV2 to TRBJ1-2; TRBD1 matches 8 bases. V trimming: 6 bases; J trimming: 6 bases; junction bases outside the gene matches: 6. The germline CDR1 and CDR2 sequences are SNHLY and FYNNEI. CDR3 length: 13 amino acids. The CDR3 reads CASRGQGHNGYTF. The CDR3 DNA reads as TGTGCCAGCAGAGGACAGGGACACAATGGCTACACCTTC.

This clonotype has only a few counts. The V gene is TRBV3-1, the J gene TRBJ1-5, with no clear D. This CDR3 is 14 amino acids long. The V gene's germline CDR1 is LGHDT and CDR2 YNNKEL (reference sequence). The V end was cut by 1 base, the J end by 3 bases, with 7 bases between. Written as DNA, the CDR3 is TGTGCCAGCAGCCAAGGACGGAACAATCAGCCCCAGCATTTT. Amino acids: CASSQGRNNQPQHF.

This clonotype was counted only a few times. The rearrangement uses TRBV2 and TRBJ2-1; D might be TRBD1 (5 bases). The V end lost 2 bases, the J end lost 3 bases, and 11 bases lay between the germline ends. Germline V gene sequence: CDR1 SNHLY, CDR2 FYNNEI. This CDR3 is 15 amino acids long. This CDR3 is CASSEYEGHYNEQFF. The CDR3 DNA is TGTGCCAGCAGTGAATATGAAGGACACTACAATGAGCAGTTCTTC.

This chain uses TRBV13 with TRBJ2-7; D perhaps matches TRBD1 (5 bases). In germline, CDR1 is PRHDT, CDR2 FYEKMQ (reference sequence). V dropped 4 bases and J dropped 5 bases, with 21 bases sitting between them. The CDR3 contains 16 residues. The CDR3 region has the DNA TGTGCCAGCAGCTCCAGGGTCACCGGCCTGGGCCACGAGCAGTACTTC. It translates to CASSSRVTGLGHEQYF.

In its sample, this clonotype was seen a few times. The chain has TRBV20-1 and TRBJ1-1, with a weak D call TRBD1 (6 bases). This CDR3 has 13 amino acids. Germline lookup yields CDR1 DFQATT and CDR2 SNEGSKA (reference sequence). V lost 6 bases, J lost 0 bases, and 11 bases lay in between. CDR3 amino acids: CSAGDRMNTEAFF. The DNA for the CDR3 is TGCAGTGCGGGCGACAGGATGAACACTGAAGCTTTCTTT.

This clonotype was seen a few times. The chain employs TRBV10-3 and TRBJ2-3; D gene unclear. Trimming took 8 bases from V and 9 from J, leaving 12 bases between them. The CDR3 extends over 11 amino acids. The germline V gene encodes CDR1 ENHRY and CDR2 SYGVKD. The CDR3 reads CAIDEGRTQYF. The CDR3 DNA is TGTGCCATCGACGAAGGTCGCACGCAGTATTTT.

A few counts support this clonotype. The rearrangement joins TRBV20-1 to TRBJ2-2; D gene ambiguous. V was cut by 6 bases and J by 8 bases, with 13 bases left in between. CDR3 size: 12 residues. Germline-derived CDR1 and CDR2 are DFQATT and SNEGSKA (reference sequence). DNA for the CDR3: TGCAGTGCCAGACCACAGAGGGGGGAGCTGTTTTTT. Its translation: CSARPQRGELFF.

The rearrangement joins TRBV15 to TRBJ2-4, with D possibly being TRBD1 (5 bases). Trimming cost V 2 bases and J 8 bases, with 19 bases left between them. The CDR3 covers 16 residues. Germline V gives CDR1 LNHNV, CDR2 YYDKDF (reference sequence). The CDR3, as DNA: TGTGCCACCAGCAGACCGCCAGGGCACGTCGATTACATTCAGTACTTC. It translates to CATSRPPGHVDYIQYF.

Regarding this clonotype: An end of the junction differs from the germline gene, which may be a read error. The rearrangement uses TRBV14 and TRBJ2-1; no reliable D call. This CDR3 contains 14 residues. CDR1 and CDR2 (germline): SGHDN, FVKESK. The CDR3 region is CAGSQGPSSNEQFF. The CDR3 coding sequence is TGTGCCGGCAGCCAAGGGCCCTCAAGTAATGAGCAGTTCTTC. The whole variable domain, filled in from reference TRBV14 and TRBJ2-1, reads EAGVTQFPSHSVIEKGQTVTLRCDPISGHDNLYWYRRVMGKEIKFLLHFVKESKQDESGMPNNRFLAERTGGTYSTLKVQPAELEDSGVYFCAGSQGPSSNEQFFGPGTRLTVL.

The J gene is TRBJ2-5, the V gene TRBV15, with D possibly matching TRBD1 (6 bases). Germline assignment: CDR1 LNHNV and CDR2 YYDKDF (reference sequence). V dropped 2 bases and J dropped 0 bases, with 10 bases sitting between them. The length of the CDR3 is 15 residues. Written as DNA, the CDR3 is TGTGCCACCAGCAGACCTACAGGGTACCAAGAGACCCAGTACTTC. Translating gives CATSRPTGYQETQYF.

CDR3 DNA: TGTGCCAGCAGCGTAGAGGGGCCCAGATGGTCTGGGGCCAACGTCCTGACTTTC. Translation: CASSVEGPRWSGANVLTF. This rearrangement joins TRBV9 to TRBJ2-6, with D possibly matching TRBD1 (5 bases). V gave up 0 bases and J gave up 1 base, with 14 bases separating them. This CDR3 has 18 amino acids. Germline assignment: CDR1 SGDLS and CDR2 YYNGEE.

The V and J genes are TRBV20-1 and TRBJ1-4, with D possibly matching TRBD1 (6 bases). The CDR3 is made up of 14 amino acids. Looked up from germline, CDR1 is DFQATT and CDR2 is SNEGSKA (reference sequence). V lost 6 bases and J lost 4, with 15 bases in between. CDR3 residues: CSANRVGINEKLFF. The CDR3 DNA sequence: TGCAGTGCCAACAGGGTTGGGATTAATGAAAAACTGTTTTTT.

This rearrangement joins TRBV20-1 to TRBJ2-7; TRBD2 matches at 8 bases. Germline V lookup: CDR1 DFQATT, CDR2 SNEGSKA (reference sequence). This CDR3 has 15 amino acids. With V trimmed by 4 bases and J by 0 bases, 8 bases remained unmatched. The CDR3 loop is CSATESGGPSYEQYF. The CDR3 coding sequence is TGCAGTGCTACCGAAAGCGGGGGCCCCTCCTACGAGCAGTACTTC.

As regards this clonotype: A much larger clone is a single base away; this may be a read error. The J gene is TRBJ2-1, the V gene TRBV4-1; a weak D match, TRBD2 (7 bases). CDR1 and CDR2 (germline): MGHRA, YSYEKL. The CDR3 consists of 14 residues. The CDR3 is CASNQGGGYNEQFF. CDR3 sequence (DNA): TGCGCCAGCAACCAAGGGGGGGGTTACAATGAGCAGTTCTTC.

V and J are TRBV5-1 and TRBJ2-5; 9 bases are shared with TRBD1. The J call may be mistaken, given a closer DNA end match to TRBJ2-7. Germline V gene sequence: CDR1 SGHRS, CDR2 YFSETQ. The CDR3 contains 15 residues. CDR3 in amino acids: CASSFFGDRDHEQYF. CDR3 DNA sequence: TGCGCCAGCAGCTTCTTCGGGGACAGGGACCACGAGCAGTACTTC.

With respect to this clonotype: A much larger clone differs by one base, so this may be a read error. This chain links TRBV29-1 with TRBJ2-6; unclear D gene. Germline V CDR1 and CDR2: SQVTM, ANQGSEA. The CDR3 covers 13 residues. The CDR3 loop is CSGEASGANVLTF. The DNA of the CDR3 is TGCAGCGGTGAAGCCTCTGGGGCCAACGTCCTGACTTTC.

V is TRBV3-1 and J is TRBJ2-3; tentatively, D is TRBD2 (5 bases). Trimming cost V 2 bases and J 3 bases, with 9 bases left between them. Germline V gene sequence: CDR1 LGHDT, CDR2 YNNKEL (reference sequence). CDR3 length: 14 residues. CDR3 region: CASSQSWETDTQYF. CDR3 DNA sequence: TGTGCCAGCAGCCAATCCTGGGAGACAGATACGCAGTATTTT.

The CDR3 protein is CASSLAQTGWDGYTF. Here the CDR3 DNA reads TGTGCCAGCAGCTTAGCCCAGACAGGGTGGGATGGCTACACCTTC. The J gene is TRBJ1-2, the V gene TRBV7-2, with 7 bases that match TRBD1. Germline lookup yields CDR1 SGHTA and CDR2 FQGNSA. J was trimmed by 6 bases and V by 0 bases; bases with no gene match: 7. The CDR3 loop spans 15 amino acids.

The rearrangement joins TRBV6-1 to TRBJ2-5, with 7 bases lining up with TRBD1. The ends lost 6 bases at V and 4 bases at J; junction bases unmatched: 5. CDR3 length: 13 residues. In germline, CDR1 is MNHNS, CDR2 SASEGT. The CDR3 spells CASRTGLRETQYF. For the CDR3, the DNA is TGTGCCAGCAGGACAGGGCTCCGAGAGACCCAGTACTTC.

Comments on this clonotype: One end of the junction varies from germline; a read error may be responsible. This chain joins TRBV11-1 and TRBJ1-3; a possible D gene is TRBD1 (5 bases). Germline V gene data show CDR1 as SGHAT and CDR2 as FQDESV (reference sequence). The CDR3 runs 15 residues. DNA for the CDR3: TGTGCCAGCAGTTTAGAGGACATCTCTGGAAACACCATATATTTT. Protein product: CASSLEDISGNTIYF.

In DNA form, the CDR3 reads TGTGCCAGCAGCTCCCGGTCGAGCGTAGGCTACGAGCAGTACTTC. Its protein product is CASSSRSSVGYEQYF. The chain uses TRBV7-6 and TRBJ2-7; D remains unclear. V lost 4 bases and J lost 3, with 16 bases in between. The germline V gene has CDR1 SGHVS and CDR2 FNYEAQ. CDR3 length equals 15 residues. The full variable domain, completed using reference TRBV7-6 and TRBJ2-7, is GAGVSQSPRYKVTKRGQDVALRCDPISGHVSLYWYRQALGQGPEFLTYFNYEAQQDKSGLPNDRFSAERPEGSISTLTIQRTEQRDSAMYRCASSSRSSVGYEQYFGPGTRLTVT.

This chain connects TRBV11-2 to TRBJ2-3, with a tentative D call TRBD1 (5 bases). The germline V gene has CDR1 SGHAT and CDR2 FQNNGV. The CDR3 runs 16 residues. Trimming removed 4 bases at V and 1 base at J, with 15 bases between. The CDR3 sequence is CASSSKPRVRTDTQYF. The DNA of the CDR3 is TGTGCCAGCAGCTCGAAGCCCAGGGTCCGCACAGATACGCAGTATTTT.